This record looks at one T cell receptor beta chain sequence and its context. What it binds is unknown. CDR1 and CDR2 (germline): SGHTA, FQGNSA. Trimming cost V 1 base and J 6 bases, with 10 bases left between them. This CDR3 is 15 amino acids long. TCRdb's copy holds only in-frame clones and misses some; the assay was immunoSEQ multiplex PCR. The sample contains approximately 2,200,000 clones, 90% to 95% of which appear only once. Terminally differentiated effector memory CD45RA+ cells were left out of the naive CD8 fraction, which was CD45RO-negative and positively selected for CCR7. All donors were healthy HIV-negative adults lacking recent acute infections or vaccinations. The sample belongs to a study of shared clonotypes between healthy human individuals. Overall study findings and caveats: Owing to a small donor count, the genetic and exposure-history diversity represented was limited.

The sample was naive CD8+ T cells from PBMCs. The sequence was obtained from a man aged 18 to 29 in good health. Some clones in this sample may be carry-over from other donors' samples. V is TRBV7-2 and J is TRBJ1-6; no clear D. The CDR3 reads CASSLVTDINSPLHF. As DNA, the CDR3 is TGTGCCAGCAGCTTAGTTACCGACATTAATTCACCCCTCCACTTT.